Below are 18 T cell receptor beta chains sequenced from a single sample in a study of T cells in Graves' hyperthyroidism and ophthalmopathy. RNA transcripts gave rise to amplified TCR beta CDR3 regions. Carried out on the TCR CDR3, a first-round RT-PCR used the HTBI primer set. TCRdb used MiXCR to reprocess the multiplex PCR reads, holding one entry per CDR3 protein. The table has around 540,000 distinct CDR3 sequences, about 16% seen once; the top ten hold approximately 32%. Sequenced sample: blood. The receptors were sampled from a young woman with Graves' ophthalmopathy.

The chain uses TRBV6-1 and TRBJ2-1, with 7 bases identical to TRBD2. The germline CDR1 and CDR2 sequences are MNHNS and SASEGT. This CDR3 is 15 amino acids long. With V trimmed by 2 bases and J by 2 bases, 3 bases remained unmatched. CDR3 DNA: TGTGCCAGCAGTGAATGGGAGGGACCCTACAATGAGCAGTTCTTC. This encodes CASSEWEGPYNEQFF.

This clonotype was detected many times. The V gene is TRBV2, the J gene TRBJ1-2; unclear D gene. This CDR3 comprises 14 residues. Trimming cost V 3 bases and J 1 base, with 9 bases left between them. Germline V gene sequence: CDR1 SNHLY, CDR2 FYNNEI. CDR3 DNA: TGTGCCAGCAGTGACAGCCGAGATAACTATGGCTACACCTTC. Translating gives CASSDSRDNYGYTF.

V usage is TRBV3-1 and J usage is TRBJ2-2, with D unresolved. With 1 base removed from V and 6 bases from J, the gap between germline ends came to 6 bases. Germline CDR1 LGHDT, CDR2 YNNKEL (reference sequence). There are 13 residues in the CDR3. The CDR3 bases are TGTGCCAGCAGCCAAGTTGGTTCCGGGGAGCTGTTTTTT. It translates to CASSQVGSGELFF.

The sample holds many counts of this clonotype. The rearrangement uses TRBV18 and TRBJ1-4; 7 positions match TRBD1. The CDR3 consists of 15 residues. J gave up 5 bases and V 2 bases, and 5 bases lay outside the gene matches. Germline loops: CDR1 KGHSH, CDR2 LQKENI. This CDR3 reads CASSPGGQLNEKLFF. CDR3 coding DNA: TGTGCCAGCTCACCAGGGGGACAGTTAAATGAAAAACTGTTTTTT.

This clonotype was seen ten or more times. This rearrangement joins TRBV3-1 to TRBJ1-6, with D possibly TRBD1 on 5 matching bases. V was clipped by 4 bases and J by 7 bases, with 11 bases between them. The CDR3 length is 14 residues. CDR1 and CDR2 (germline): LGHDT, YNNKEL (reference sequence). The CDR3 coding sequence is TGTGCCAGCAGCCTCGCAGGGAAGAATTCACCCCTCCACTTT. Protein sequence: CASSLAGKNSPLHF.

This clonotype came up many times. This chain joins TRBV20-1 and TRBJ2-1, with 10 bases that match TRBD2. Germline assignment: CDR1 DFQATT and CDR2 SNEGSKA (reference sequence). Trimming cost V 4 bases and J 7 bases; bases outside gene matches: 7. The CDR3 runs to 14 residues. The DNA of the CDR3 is TGCAGTGCTAAACTAGCGGGGAGAGGAAATGAGCAGTTCTTC. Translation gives CSAKLAGRGNEQFF.

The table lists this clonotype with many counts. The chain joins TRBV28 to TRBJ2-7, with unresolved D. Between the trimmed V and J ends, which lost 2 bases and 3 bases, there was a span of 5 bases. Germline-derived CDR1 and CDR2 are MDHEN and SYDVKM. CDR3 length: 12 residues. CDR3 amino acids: CASSLGYYEQYF. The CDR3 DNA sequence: TGTGCCAGCAGTTTAGGGTACTACGAGCAGTACTTC.

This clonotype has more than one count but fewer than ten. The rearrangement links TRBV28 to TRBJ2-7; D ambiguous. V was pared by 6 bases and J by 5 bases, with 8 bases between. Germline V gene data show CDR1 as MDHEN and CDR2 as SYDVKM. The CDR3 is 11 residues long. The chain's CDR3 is CASSFLDEQYF. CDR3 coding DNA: TGTGCCAGCAGCTTTCTCGACGAGCAGTACTTC.

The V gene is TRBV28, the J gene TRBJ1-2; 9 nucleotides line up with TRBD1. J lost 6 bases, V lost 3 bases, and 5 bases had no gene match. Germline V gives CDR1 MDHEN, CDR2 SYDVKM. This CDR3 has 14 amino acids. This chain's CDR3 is CASSLRWTGDGYTF. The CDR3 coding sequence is TGTGCCAGCAGTTTGAGATGGACAGGGGATGGCTACACCTTC.

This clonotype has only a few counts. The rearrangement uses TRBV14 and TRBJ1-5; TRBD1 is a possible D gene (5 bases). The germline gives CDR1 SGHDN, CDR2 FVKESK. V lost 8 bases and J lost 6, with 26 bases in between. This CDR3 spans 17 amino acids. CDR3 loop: CASPPGQGTCLGQPQHF. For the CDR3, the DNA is TGTGCCAGCCCCCCAGGCCAGGGAACCTGCCTTGGTCAGCCCCAGCATTTT. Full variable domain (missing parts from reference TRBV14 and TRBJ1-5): EAGVTQFPSHSVIEKGQTVTLRCDPISGHDNLYWYRRVMGKEIKFLLHFVKESKQDESGMPNNRFLAERTGGTYSTLKVQPAELEDSGVYFCASPPGQGTCLGQPQHFGDGTRLSIL.

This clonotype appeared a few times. CDR3 nucleotides: TGCAGCGTTCGTCTCGGCGGGTTAACAGATACGCAGTATTTT. Encoded protein: CSVRLGGLTDTQYF. The V gene is TRBV29-1, the J gene TRBJ2-3; possibly TRBD2 for D (5 bases). Germline CDR1 SQVTM, CDR2 ANQGSEA. Trimming took off 5 bases at V and 3 bases at J, with 15 bases between the two ends. The CDR3 runs to 14 residues.

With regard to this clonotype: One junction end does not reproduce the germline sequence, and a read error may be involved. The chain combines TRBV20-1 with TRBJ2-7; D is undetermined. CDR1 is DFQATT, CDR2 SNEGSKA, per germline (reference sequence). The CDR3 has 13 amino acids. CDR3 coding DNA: TGCGGTGCTAGAGATCCGCAGTCCTACGAGCAGTACTTC. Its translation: CGARDPQSYEQYF.

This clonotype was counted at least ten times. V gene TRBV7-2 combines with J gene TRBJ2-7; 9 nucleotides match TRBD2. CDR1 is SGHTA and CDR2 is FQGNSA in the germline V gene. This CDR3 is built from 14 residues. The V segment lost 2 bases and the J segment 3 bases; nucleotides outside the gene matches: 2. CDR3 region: CASSLRREGYEQYF. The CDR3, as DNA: TGTGCCAGCAGCTTAAGGCGGGAGGGCTACGAGCAGTACTTC.

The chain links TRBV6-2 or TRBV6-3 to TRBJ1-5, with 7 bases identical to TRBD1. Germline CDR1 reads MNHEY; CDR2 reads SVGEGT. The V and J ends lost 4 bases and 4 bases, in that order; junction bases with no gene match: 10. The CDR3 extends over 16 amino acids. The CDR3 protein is CASSSGTVIPNQPQHF. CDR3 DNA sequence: TGTGCCAGCAGTTCCGGGACAGTAATTCCAAATCAGCCCCAGCATTTT.

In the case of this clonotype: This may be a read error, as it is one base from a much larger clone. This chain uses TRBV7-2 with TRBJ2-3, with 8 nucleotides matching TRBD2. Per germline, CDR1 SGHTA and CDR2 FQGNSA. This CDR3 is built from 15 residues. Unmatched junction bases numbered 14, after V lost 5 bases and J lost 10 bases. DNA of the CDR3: TGTGCCAGCAGCCAACGCTCGGGACTAGGGCGCGCGCAGTATTTT. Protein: CASSQRSGLGRAQYF.

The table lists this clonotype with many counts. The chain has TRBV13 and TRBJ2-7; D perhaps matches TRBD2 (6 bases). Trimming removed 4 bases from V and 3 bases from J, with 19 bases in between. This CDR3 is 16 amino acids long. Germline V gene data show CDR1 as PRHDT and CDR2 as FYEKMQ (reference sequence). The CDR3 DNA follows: TGTGCCAGCAGCTATACGGGCGCGGGGTATGACTACGAGCAGTACTTC. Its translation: CASSYTGAGYDYEQYF.

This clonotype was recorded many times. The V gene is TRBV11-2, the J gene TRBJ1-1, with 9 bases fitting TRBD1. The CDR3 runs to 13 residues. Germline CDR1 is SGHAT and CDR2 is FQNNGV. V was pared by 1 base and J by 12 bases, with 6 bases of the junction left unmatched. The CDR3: CASSLAGTGLTFF. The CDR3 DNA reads TGTGCCAGCAGCTTAGCGGGGACAGGGTTGACTTTCTTT. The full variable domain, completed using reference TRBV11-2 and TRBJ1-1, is EAGVAQSPRYKIIEKRQSVAFWCNPISGHATLYWYQQILGQGPKLLIQFQNNGVVDDSQLPKDRFSAERLKGVDSTLKIQPAKLEDSAVYLCASSLAGTGLTFFGQGTRLTVV.

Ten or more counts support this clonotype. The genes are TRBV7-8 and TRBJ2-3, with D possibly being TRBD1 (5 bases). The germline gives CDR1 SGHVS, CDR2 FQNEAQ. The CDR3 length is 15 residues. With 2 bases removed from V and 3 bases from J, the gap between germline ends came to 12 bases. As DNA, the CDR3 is TGTGCCAGCAGCTTAATCAGGGTTGGGACAGATACGCAGTATTTT. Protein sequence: CASSLIRVGTDTQYF.